This entry lists 21 T cell receptor beta chains sequenced from one sample in a study of CXCR3-negative and CXCR3-positive naive CD8 T cells. The TRB libraries of cDNA were built by UMI-labeled 5' RACE. For each CDR3 protein, TCRdb gives one entry from its re-call of the 5' RACE reads, without DNA. Its table records about 39,000 distinct CDR3 sequences. The source material was naive CXCR3- CD8+ T cells from blood. The subset is: CD45RO-CCR7+CD27+CD95- naive CD8+ T cells lacking CXCR3 (TNR3-). Receptor source: a human donor in good health. Some clones in this sample may be carry-over from other donors' samples.

The V and J genes are TRBV4-3 and TRBJ2-7; TCRdb designates TRBD1, a call that cannot be tested without DNA. The CDR3 consists of 14 residues. CDR1 is LGHNA, CDR2 YSLEER, per germline. This CDR3 is CASSPRDGEYEQYF.

The V call is TRBV5-6, the J call TRBJ2-3; TCRdb's D call of TRBD2 is untestable without DNA. CDR3 length: 15 residues. The germline CDR1 and CDR2 sequences are SGHDT and YYEEEE. Here the CDR3 reads CASSFTVGPRDTQYF.

This clonotype is medium-sized (0.01 to 0.1%) by frequency. V usage is TRBV28 and J usage is TRBJ2-7; TCRdb gives TRBD1 as the D gene, but with no DNA this cannot be confirmed. The CDR3 spans 14 residues. Germline CDR1 and CDR2: MDHEN and SYDVKM. CDR3 sequence reads: CASSLGQAGYEQYF.

The V gene is TRBV15, the J gene TRBJ2-6; the TCRdb D gene call, TRBD1, has no DNA to confirm it. Per the germline V gene, CDR1 is LNHNV and CDR2 is YYDKDF (reference sequence). The CDR3 contains 17 residues. The CDR3 here is CATSRDPGPSGANVLTF.

This CDR3 is CASSLRRGYNEQFF. The chain employs TRBV5-5 and TRBJ2-1; TCRdb outputs TRBD1, but without DNA this stays unchecked. This CDR3 has 14 residues. Germline V lookup: CDR1 SGHKS, CDR2 YYEKEE (reference sequence).

The chain combines TRBV4-1 with TRBJ2-7; TCRdb reports TRBD2, a call that lacks DNA to check it against. This CDR3 is 17 amino acids long. Germline V gene sequence: CDR1 MGHRA, CDR2 YSYEKL. The chain's CDR3 is CASSQVTSGRFSYEQYF.

The chain joins TRBV7-9 to TRBJ2-1; TCRdb gives TRBD1 as the D gene, but with no DNA this cannot be confirmed. CDR1 is SEHNR, CDR2 FQNEAQ, per germline (reference sequence). The CDR3 sequence is 14 residues long. CDR3 sequence: CASSYPDRYNEQFF.

The V and J genes are TRBV20-1 and TRBJ1-5. The germline CDR1 and CDR2 sequences are DFQATT and SNEGSKA (reference sequence). This CDR3 has 15 amino acids. The CDR3 spells CSAPGEGRPYQPQHF.

The chain employs TRBV6-6 and TRBJ2-3. The CDR3 has 14 residues. CDR1 is MNHNY, CDR2 SVGAGI, per germline (reference sequence). The CDR3: CASSYGLRTDTQYF.

CDR3 sequence reads: CSVEDGRSYEQYF. The rearrangement links TRBV29-1 to TRBJ2-7; the D call from TCRdb, TRBD2, cannot be confirmed without DNA. The CDR3 is made up of 13 amino acids. Germline values: CDR1 SQVTM, CDR2 ANQGSEA.

V usage is TRBV6-2 or TRBV6-3 and J usage is TRBJ1-4. Germline assignment: CDR1 MNHEY and CDR2 SVGEGT. CDR3 size: 15 residues. This CDR3 is CASSDQEPTNEKLFF.

V and J are TRBV29-1 and TRBJ2-2; absent DNA, TCRdb's TRBD2 call cannot be checked. The CDR3 is made up of 18 amino acids. CDR1 and CDR2 from the germline V gene are SQVTM and ANQGSEA. The CDR3: CSVEIVHREGTNTGELFF.

J is TRBJ2-2 and V is TRBV29-1; TCRdb calls TRBD2, which cannot be checked without DNA. Germline CDR1 reads SQVTM; CDR2 reads ANQGSEA. The CDR3 spans 14 residues. This CDR3 is CSVGEREGTGELFF.

CDR3 protein: CASSTRHRESRAEAFF. The chain employs TRBV7-2 and TRBJ1-1; without DNA, the TCRdb call of TRBD1 cannot be checked. The germline V gene has CDR1 SGHTA and CDR2 FQGNSA. The CDR3 runs 16 residues.

The chain combines TRBV7-3 with TRBJ1-1. The CDR3 spans 12 residues. Germline V CDR1 and CDR2: SGHTA, FQGTGA. This chain's CDR3 is CASGNMNTEAFF.

The chain recombines TRBV12-3 or TRBV12-4 with TRBJ1-1; the D gene TCRdb calls, TRBD1, cannot be checked with no DNA. The CDR3 is made up of 13 amino acids. CDR3 amino acids: CASTLTGNTEAFF.

The chain couples TRBV12-3 or TRBV12-4 to TRBJ2-1; TCRdb lists TRBD2, though no DNA is available to test this call. The CDR3 sequence is 14 residues long. This CDR3 reads CASRSGLQFMEQFF.

The chain combines TRBV5-1 with TRBJ2-7; TCRdb designates TRBD2, a call that cannot be tested without DNA. Germline V lookup: CDR1 SGHRS, CDR2 YFSETQ. The CDR3 totals 16 residues. The CDR3: CASSFGSSGSTYEQYF.

The chain joins TRBV12-3 or TRBV12-4 to TRBJ2-2. There are 11 residues in the CDR3. Here the CDR3 reads CASSFLGELFF.

This rearrangement joins TRBV14 to TRBJ1-5. CDR1 is SGHDN and CDR2 is FVKESK in the germline V gene. There are 13 residues in the CDR3. The CDR3 loop reads CASSQGYNQPQHF.

The chain's CDR3 is CSVEGQANEQYF. V usage is TRBV29-1 and J usage is TRBJ2-7; the D call from TCRdb, TRBD1, cannot be confirmed without DNA. Germline V CDR1 and CDR2: SQVTM, ANQGSEA. This CDR3 comprises 12 residues.